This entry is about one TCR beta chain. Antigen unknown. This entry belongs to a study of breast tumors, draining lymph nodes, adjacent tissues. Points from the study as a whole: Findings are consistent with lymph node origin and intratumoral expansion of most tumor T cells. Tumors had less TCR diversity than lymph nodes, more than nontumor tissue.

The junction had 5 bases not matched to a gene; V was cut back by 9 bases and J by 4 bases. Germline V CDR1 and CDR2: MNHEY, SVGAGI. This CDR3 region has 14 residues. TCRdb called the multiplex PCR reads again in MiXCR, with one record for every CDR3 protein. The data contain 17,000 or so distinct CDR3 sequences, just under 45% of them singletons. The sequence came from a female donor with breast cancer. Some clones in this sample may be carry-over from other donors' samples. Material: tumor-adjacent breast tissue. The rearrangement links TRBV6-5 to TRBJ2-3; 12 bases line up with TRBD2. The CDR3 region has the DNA TGTGCCAGAAGACTAGCGGGAGACGCAGATACGCAGTATTTT. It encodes CARRLAGDADTQYF.